A single sample is the source of the 29 T cell receptor beta chains below, sequenced in a study of long-term antiretroviral therapy in people with HIV. Runs used v3.0 of the immunoSEQ assay and were done at survey level. Sequencing used immunoSEQ multiplex PCR; TCRdb keeps in-frame clones, though not all of them. This sample carries 20,000 to 30,000 clones, roughly 95% of them seen once, and the ten largest clones take 2% to 2.5%. This sample comprised unsorted PBMCs, obtained around 5 years after starting antiretroviral therapy. Receptor source: a woman in her 50s with HIV.

This sequence joins TRBV11-3 and TRBJ1-2; 9 nucleotides align to TRBD1. The J segment lost 2 bases and the V segment lost 5 bases, leaving 12 bases of the junction unmatched. The CDR3 contains 17 residues. Per the germline V gene, CDR1 is SGHNT and CDR2 is YENEEA. In DNA, the CDR3 is TGTGCCAGCAGCCACGCACCGGGACAGGGTCGAAACTATGGCTACACCTTC. It specifies CASSHAPGQGRNYGYTF.

The CDR3 sequence is CASTTGAVNTEAFF. The CDR3 nucleotides are TGTGCTAGTACGACAGGGGCGGTAAACACTGAAGCTTTCTTT. The gene calls are TRBV12-5 and TRBJ1-1; TRBD1 agrees at 8 bases. The CDR3 is 14 amino acids. CDR1 and CDR2 (germline): LGHNT, FRNRAP. Losses at the gene ends were 8 bases for V and 2 bases for J; bases not matched to a gene: 7.

Only one count was recorded for this clone. The V gene is TRBV18, the J gene TRBJ1-2; D call uncertain. CDR1 and CDR2 from the germline V gene are KGHSH and LQKENI. V was cut by 2 bases and J by 3 bases, with 10 bases left in between. The CDR3 consists of 14 residues. The CDR3 sequence is CASSPGMEDYGYTF. The CDR3 nucleotides read TGTGCCAGCTCACCAGGGATGGAGGACTATGGCTACACCTTC.

The rearrangement links TRBV7-2 to TRBJ2-1; a possible D gene is TRBD1 (5 bases). The CDR3 consists of 14 residues. V lost 2 bases, J lost 5 bases, and 10 bases lay in between. Germline V gives CDR1 SGHTA, CDR2 FQGNSA. CDR3 residues: CASSLWGPNNEQFF. CDR3 DNA sequence: TGTGCCAGCAGCTTATGGGGCCCCAACAATGAGCAGTTCTTC.

Only one count was recorded for this clone. V usage is TRBV14 and J usage is TRBJ1-5; D is uncertain. V was pared by 4 bases and J by 5 bases, with 12 bases between. This CDR3 has 14 amino acids. Germline values: CDR1 SGHDN, CDR2 FVKESK. The CDR3 loop is CASSPTGIYQPQHF. CDR3 bases: TGTGCCAGCAGCCCCACGGGAATATATCAGCCCCAGCATTTT.

V is TRBV6-1 and J is TRBJ2-1; D possibly corresponds to TRBD2 (5 bases). Trimming pared 4 bases from V and 5 bases from J, leaving 12 bases between. This CDR3 is built from 14 residues. The germline CDR1 and CDR2 sequences are MNHNS and SASEGT. The DNA for the CDR3 is TGTGCCAGCAGTGGTGGGCGAGGGAACAATGAGCAGTTCTTC. Translation gives CASSGGRGNNEQFF.

The gene calls are TRBV7-6 and TRBJ2-7, with 8 bases aligning to TRBD2. With V trimmed by 4 bases and J by 7 bases, 9 bases remained unmatched. CDR3 size: 14 residues. Germline CDR1 SGHVS, CDR2 FNYEAQ. The CDR3 protein is CASSSTGGPGEQYF. The CDR3 bases are TGTGCCAGCAGCTCCACGGGAGGGCCGGGTGAGCAGTACTTC.

The V call is TRBV6-5, the J call TRBJ2-1; possible D gene TRBD2, 6 bases. The CDR3 has 16 residues. CDR1 is MNHEY, CDR2 SVGAGI, per germline. The germline V and J ends were trimmed by 0 bases and 4 bases, with 13 bases remaining between them. The CDR3 sequence is CASSYSLREIYNEQFF. Written as DNA, the CDR3 is TGTGCCAGCAGTTACTCTCTACGGGAGATATACAATGAGCAGTTCTTC.

The chain combines TRBV2 with TRBJ2-5; no clear D gene. The CDR3 has 15 amino acids. The germline V gene encodes CDR1 SNHLY and CDR2 FYNNEI. V shed 2 bases and J shed 0 bases, with 10 bases lying between them. CDR3 loop: CASSEQEMYQETQYF. The CDR3, as DNA: TGTGCCAGCAGTGAACAGGAGATGTACCAAGAGACCCAGTACTTC.

The J gene is TRBJ2-7, the V gene TRBV6-6; D not resolved. Germline V gives CDR1 MNHNY, CDR2 SVGAGI (reference sequence). The CDR3 spans 13 residues. V lost 1 base, J lost 1 base, and 5 bases lay in between. The CDR3 here is CASSYLESYEQYF. In nucleotides, the CDR3 is TGTGCCAGCAGTTACTTGGAGTCCTACGAGCAGTACTTC.

The genes are TRBV28 and TRBJ2-2; 9 bases agree with TRBD1. The germline V gene encodes CDR1 MDHEN and CDR2 SYDVKM. The V and J ends lost 2 bases and 9 bases, in that order; junction bases with no gene match: 10. The CDR3 sequence is 16 residues long. The CDR3 nucleotides read TGTGCCAGCAGTTTAGGCCCCGGGACAGGGTATAGGGAGCTGTTTTTT. Residues: CASSLGPGTGYRELFF.

The CDR3 spells CASSSLLSSTDTQYF. CDR3 DNA sequence: TGTGCCAGCAGCTCCCTTCTAAGCAGCACAGATACGCAGTATTTT. The V call is TRBV6-5, the J call TRBJ2-3, with no clear D. Germline CDR1 MNHEY, CDR2 SVGAGI. V lost 6 bases and J 0 bases, leaving 13 bases between the germline ends. The CDR3 consists of 15 residues.

This clone was counted a single time. The chain recombines TRBV19 with TRBJ1-3, with TRBD1 as a possible D gene (6 bases). Germline V gene sequence: CDR1 LNHDA, CDR2 SQIVND (reference sequence). The CDR3 loop spans 14 amino acids. Trimming removed 5 bases at V and 3 bases at J, with 11 bases between. CDR3 in DNA: TGTGCCAGTAGTGAGACAGGAGGTGGAAACACCATATATTTT. Its protein is CASSETGGGNTIYF.

The chain links TRBV20-1 to TRBJ1-2; D not resolved. The CDR3 covers 10 residues. Germline loops: CDR1 DFQATT, CDR2 SNEGSKA (reference sequence). Trimming stripped 3 bases from V and 8 bases from J, with 7 bases between. The CDR3 here is CSASPGGYTF. CDR3 nucleotide sequence: TGCAGTGCTAGCCCCGGGGGCTACACCTTC.

The chain recombines TRBV27 with TRBJ1-5; D uncertain. Trimming took 2 bases from V and 3 from J, leaving 2 bases between them. The length of the CDR3 is 12 residues. Germline lookup yields CDR1 MNHEY and CDR2 SMNVEV (reference sequence). The chain's CDR3 is CASSLTNQPQHF. DNA for the CDR3: TGTGCCAGCAGTTTAACCAATCAGCCCCAGCATTTT.

This chain connects TRBV7-2 to TRBJ2-7; weak D call: TRBD2 (5 bases). This CDR3 spans 14 amino acids. Trimming removed 5 bases from V and 6 bases from J, with 17 bases in between. The germline CDR1 and CDR2 sequences are SGHTA and FQGNSA. The DNA for the CDR3 is TGTGCCAGCAGCCCGAGGGTATTCCCAGCCGAGCAGTACTTC. This gives the protein CASSPRVFPAEQYF.

The chain is built from TRBV15 and TRBJ2-2; the D call may be TRBD1 or TRBD2 (6 bases each). This CDR3 region has 20 residues. V was shortened by 4 bases and J by 5 bases, with 29 bases between the two germline ends. Germline V gene lookup returns CDR1 LNHNV and CDR2 YYDKDF (reference sequence). The CDR3 is CATSNPTFAYSGGGTGELFF. In DNA, the CDR3 is TGTGCCACCAGCAATCCCACTTTCGCTTATAGCGGAGGGGGGACCGGGGAGCTGTTTTTT.

The chain has TRBV19 and TRBJ2-1, with unresolved D. The CDR3 consists of 15 residues. Germline V gene sequence: CDR1 LNHDA, CDR2 SQIVND (reference sequence). With 6 bases removed from V and 4 bases from J, the gap between germline ends came to 16 bases. For the CDR3, the DNA is TGTGCCAGTAGCCTCGTGCCGGAAACATACAATGAGCAGTTCTTC. Protein product: CASSLVPETYNEQFF.

In this sample, this clone turned up once. The V and J genes are TRBV7-9 and TRBJ2-2; D unresolved. The CDR3 covers 13 residues. CDR1 SEHNR and CDR2 FQNEAQ come from the germline V gene (reference sequence). Trimming pared 1 base from V and 7 bases from J, leaving 7 bases between. This CDR3 reads CASSLVPGGELFF. CDR3 DNA sequence: TGTGCCAGCAGCTTAGTACCGGGCGGGGAGCTGTTTTTT. The variable domain in full, completed from reference TRBV7-9 and TRBJ2-2, reads DTGVSQNPRHKITKRGQNVTFRCDPISEHNRLYWYRQTLGQGPEFLTYFQNEAQLEKSRLLSDRFSAERPKGSFSTLEIQRTEQGDSAMYLCASSLVPGGELFFGEGSRLTVL.

This chain connects TRBV5-6 to TRBJ2-7; TRBD2 might be the D (6 bases). Germline V CDR1 and CDR2: SGHDT, YYEEEE. Trimming stripped 0 bases from V and 2 bases from J, with 12 bases between. The CDR3 length is 15 residues. Here the CDR3 reads CASSLGGLLAYEQYF. The DNA of the CDR3 is TGTGCCAGCAGCTTGGGGGGACTTCTAGCCTACGAGCAGTACTTC.

The genes are TRBV4-2 and TRBJ1-3; no definite D call. CDR1 is LGHNA and CDR2 is YNFKEQ in the germline V gene. The CDR3 extends over 15 amino acids. V was shortened by 0 bases and J by 0 bases, with 6 bases between the two germline ends. In DNA form, the CDR3 reads TGTGCCAGCAGCCAAGATAGGAGCTCTGGAAACACCATATATTTT. Protein sequence: CASSQDRSSGNTIYF.

The chain combines TRBV28 with TRBJ2-7; TRBD2 matches 12 bases. The V and J ends lost 5 bases and 7 bases, in that order; junction bases with no gene match: 9. CDR1 is MDHEN and CDR2 is SYDVKM in the germline V gene. This CDR3 contains 15 residues. Written as DNA, the CDR3 is TGTGCCAGCAGTCAACCGACTAGCGGGGGACTGGAGCAGTACTTC. This sequence encodes CASSQPTSGGLEQYF.

The chain links TRBV28 to TRBJ2-7, with D perhaps matching TRBD2 (7 bases). CDR3 length: 15 amino acids. V dropped 7 bases and J dropped 6 bases, with 22 bases sitting between them. Germline lookup yields CDR1 MDHEN and CDR2 SYDVKM. The CDR3 nucleotides read TGTGCCAGCAAAAGGGGGGGGAGCGCGGGTTCCGAGCAGTACTTC. Translation: CASKRGGSAGSEQYF.

This clone is a singleton in its sample. V usage is TRBV10-3 and J usage is TRBJ2-7; 8 nucleotides line up with TRBD1. In germline, CDR1 is ENHRY, CDR2 SYGVKD. V lost 2 bases to trimming and J lost 2 bases; unmatched junction nucleotides: 5. The CDR3 is made up of 15 amino acids. Here the CDR3 reads CAISETRTGTYEQYF. DNA of the CDR3: TGTGCCATCAGTGAGACCCGGACAGGGACCTACGAGCAGTACTTC.

The chain recombines TRBV7-8 with TRBJ2-1; 8 bases agree with TRBD1. V shed 3 bases, J shed 4 bases, and the junction held 8 bases outside the gene matches. This CDR3 is 16 amino acids long. Germline values: CDR1 SGHVS, CDR2 FQNEAQ. The CDR3 DNA is TGTGCCAGCAGCTTTAGGGGGACAGGAGTTTACAATGAGCAGTTCTTC. The encoded protein is CASSFRGTGVYNEQFF.

The rearrangement joins TRBV27 to TRBJ1-1; D gene unclear. This CDR3 has 14 residues. Germline-derived CDR1 and CDR2 are MNHEY and SMNVEV (reference sequence). V was trimmed by 5 bases and J by 0 bases, leaving 10 bases between them. The DNA for the CDR3 is TGTGCCAGCAGTCCTCTGGGTATGAACACTGAAGCTTTCTTT. It codes for CASSPLGMNTEAFF.

V is TRBV28 and J is TRBJ1-2; D ambiguous. Trimming removed 5 bases from V and 8 bases from J, with 18 bases in between. The V gene's germline CDR1 is MDHEN and CDR2 SYDVKM. The CDR3 has 14 amino acids. CDR3 loop: CASSPSGEEGGYTF. Here the CDR3 DNA reads TGTGCCAGCAGTCCCAGCGGAGAGGAAGGCGGCTACACCTTC.

J is TRBJ2-1 and V is TRBV6-6; D is ambiguous. The CDR3 loop spans 11 amino acids. CDR1 and CDR2 (germline): MNHNY, SVGAGI (reference sequence). With 5 bases removed from V and 10 bases from J, the gap between germline ends came to 9 bases. This chain's CDR3 is CASSGPLEQFF. CDR3 DNA sequence: TGTGCCAGCAGTGGACCCCTCGAGCAGTTCTTC.

This clone was seen once. The genes are TRBV11-2 and TRBJ2-7, with 10 bases that match TRBD1. This CDR3 spans 15 amino acids. Germline V gene sequence: CDR1 SGHAT, CDR2 FQNNGV. The junction had 5 bases not matched to a gene; V was cut back by 2 bases and J by 4 bases. The CDR3 region is CASSLRDRGWYEQYF. The CDR3 coding sequence is TGTGCCAGCAGCTTAAGGGACAGGGGATGGTACGAGCAGTACTTC.